These 16 T cell receptor beta chains were all obtained from the same sample, sequenced in a study of T cell changes during pregnancy in multiple sclerosis. Method: immunoSEQ multiplex PCR; TCRdb's copy keeps in-frame clones and lacks some. The data show about 40,000 clones, over 75% seen once. The sample here was CD8+ T cells from peripheral blood mononuclear cells, taken in the first trimester of pregnancy. The source is a female donor with multiple sclerosis, enrolled in a pregnancy study.

The CDR3 DNA sequence: TGTGCCAGCAGCCCCGCGTCAGGGGCAGAGACCCAGTACTTC. Translating gives CASSPASGAETQYF. This chain connects TRBV5-6 to TRBJ2-5; D is possibly TRBD1 (6 bases). Trimming removed 4 bases at V and 4 bases at J, with 14 bases between. Germline loops: CDR1 SGHDT, CDR2 YYEEEE. This CDR3 spans 14 amino acids.

V is TRBV9 and J is TRBJ2-7; TRBD2 matches at 7 bases. Germline V gives CDR1 SGDLS, CDR2 YYNGEE. J was trimmed by 5 bases and V by 0 bases; bases with no gene match: 5. The CDR3 loop spans 14 amino acids. CDR3: CASSVGAGDDEQYF. The CDR3 DNA is TGTGCCAGCAGCGTAGGGGCGGGAGATGACGAGCAGTACTTC. The variable domain in full, with the rest retrieved from reference TRBV9 and TRBJ2-7, is DSGVTQTPKHLITATGQRVTLRCSPRSGDLSVYWYQQSLDQGLQFLIQYYNGEERAKGNILERFSAQQFPDLHSELNLSSLELGDSALYFCASSVGAGDDEQYFGPGTRLTVT.

The CDR3 DNA sequence: TGTGCCTCGGGGGGCGAGGGAGGACAGGGGCTCCCCTACGAGCAGTACTTC. Translation: CASGGEGGQGLPYEQYF. The rearrangement links TRBV10-3 to TRBJ2-7; 9 nucleotides match TRBD1. Germline CDR1 reads ENHRY; CDR2 reads SYGVKD. The CDR3 contains 17 residues. With V trimmed by 11 bases and J by 2 bases, 19 bases remained unmatched.

The rearrangement joins TRBV19 to TRBJ1-5, with D possibly matching TRBD1 (5 bases). The length of the CDR3 is 14 residues. Germline lookup yields CDR1 LNHDA and CDR2 SQIVND (reference sequence). The ends were cut back, 2 bases at V and 0 bases at J, with 5 bases in the middle. CDR3 coding DNA: TGTGCCAGTAGTATAAGGGGTAGCAATCAGCCCCAGCATTTT. It encodes CASSIRGSNQPQHF.

This chain links TRBV9 with TRBJ1-5; the D gene is possibly TRBD1 (5 bases). The CDR3 loop spans 14 amino acids. Looked up from germline, CDR1 is SGDLS and CDR2 is YYNGEE. Deletions cut 4 bases from V and 0 bases from J, with 8 bases between. The CDR3 nucleotides read TGTGCCAGCAGCTCGGGGGATAGCAATCAGCCCCAGCATTTT. Its protein is CASSSGDSNQPQHF.

The rearrangement links TRBV10-3 to TRBJ2-1; 8 bases map to TRBD1. CDR1 and CDR2 from the germline V gene are ENHRY and SYGVKD. The CDR3 is 15 residues long. The V segment lost 7 bases and the J segment 7 bases; nucleotides outside the gene matches: 12. The CDR3: CAIKEGQDQWNEQFF. Written as DNA, the CDR3 is TGTGCCATCAAAGAGGGACAGGACCAGTGGAATGAGCAGTTCTTC.

The chain joins TRBV4-1 to TRBJ1-1; 8 bases are shared with TRBD1. The V and J ends lost 3 bases and 4 bases, in that order; junction bases with no gene match: 7. CDR3 length: 15 residues. CDR1 is MGHRA and CDR2 is YSYEKL in the germline V gene. CDR3 DNA sequence: TGCGCCAGCAGCCAGGCCAGGGGGCTTGGCACTGAAGCTTTCTTT. The encoded protein is CASSQARGLGTEAFF.

V and J are TRBV7-2 and TRBJ2-7; weak D call: TRBD2 (5 bases). Germline V CDR1 and CDR2: SGHTA, FQGNSA. The CDR3 spans 12 residues. The V and J ends lost 4 bases and 7 bases respectively, with 11 bases between them. CDR3: CASSSDSREQYF. The CDR3 DNA reads as TGTGCCAGCAGCTCGGACTCTCGGGAGCAGTACTTC.

The rearrangement uses TRBV7-6 and TRBJ1-1; the D is unclear. The CDR3 totals 13 residues. V was trimmed by 5 bases and J by 1 base, leaving 8 bases between them. The V gene's germline CDR1 is SGHVS and CDR2 FNYEAQ. In DNA, the CDR3 is TGTGCCAGCAGCGGAGAGAAGAACACTGAAGCTTTCTTT. It is translated as CASSGEKNTEAFF. Full variable domain (remainder filled in from reference TRBV7-6 and TRBJ1-1): GAGVSQSPRYKVTKRGQDVALRCDPISGHVSLYWYRQALGQGPEFLTYFNYEAQQDKSGLPNDRFSAERPEGSISTLTIQRTEQRDSAMYRCASSGEKNTEAFFGQGTRLTVV.

The V call is TRBV4-1, the J call TRBJ2-5; 10 bases align to TRBD2. The germline V gene has CDR1 MGHRA and CDR2 YSYEKL. There are 17 residues in the CDR3. The V gene end was trimmed by 4 bases and the J gene end by 5 bases; junction bases not matched to a gene: 13. CDR3 protein: CASSPTELAGSRETQYF. In DNA form, the CDR3 reads TGCGCCAGCAGCCCGACGGAACTAGCGGGGTCCCGGGAGACCCAGTACTTC.

The chain combines TRBV19 with TRBJ2-5; the D gene is possibly TRBD2 (6 bases). Deletions cut 0 bases from V and 5 bases from J, with 7 bases between. This CDR3 has 13 amino acids. CDR1 is LNHDA and CDR2 is SQIVND in the germline V gene (reference sequence). CDR3 amino acids: CASSIDRGETQYF. CDR3 coding DNA: TGTGCCAGTAGTATAGATCGGGGGGAGACCCAGTACTTC.

A single count supports this clone. One end of the junction does not line up with germline, which may come from a read error. The gene calls are TRBV5-4 and TRBJ2-7, with D hard to call. CDR3 length equals 12 residues. Germline V CDR1 and CDR2: SGHNT, YYREEE (reference sequence). The CDR3 DNA reads TGCGCCAGCAGCCCTAGATCCTACGAGCAGTACTTC. This sequence encodes CASSPRSYEQYF.

The genes are TRBV15 and TRBJ2-3, with 11 bases fitting TRBD2. V lost 3 bases and J lost 9; bases outside the gene matches: 11. Germline CDR1 LNHNV, CDR2 YYDKDF (reference sequence). CDR3 length equals 16 residues. CDR3 coding DNA: TGTGCCACCAGCAGCCCGACTAGCGGGGCCGGCACGACGCAGTATTTT. It specifies CATSSPTSGAGTTQYF.

The V gene is TRBV10-1, the J gene TRBJ1-2; D is unclear. The germline V gene has CDR1 WNHNN and CDR2 SYGVQD (reference sequence). The CDR3 spans 12 residues. V was shortened by 6 bases and J by 8 bases, with 13 bases between the two germline ends. The CDR3 loop is CASRGPPGGYTF. In DNA, the CDR3 is TGCGCCAGCAGAGGACCTCCGGGGGGCTACACCTTC.

The rearrangement joins TRBV11-3 to TRBJ2-5; 12 bases map to TRBD2. Germline values: CDR1 SGHNT, CDR2 YENEEA. This CDR3 contains 16 residues. V was pared by 5 bases and J by 4 bases, with 8 bases of the junction left unmatched. In DNA form, the CDR3 reads TGTGCCAGCAGCCTGACTAGCGGGGGCCCCAGAGAGACCCAGTACTTC. It yields the protein CASSLTSGGPRETQYF.

The chain uses TRBV9 and TRBJ2-7; a weak D match, TRBD1 (6 bases). Germline assignment: CDR1 SGDLS and CDR2 YYNGEE. There are 14 residues in the CDR3. The germline V and J ends were trimmed by 0 bases and 2 bases, with 9 bases remaining between them. CDR3 loop: CASSVEDRPYEQYF. The CDR3 nucleotides read TGTGCCAGCAGCGTAGAGGACAGACCCTACGAGCAGTACTTC.